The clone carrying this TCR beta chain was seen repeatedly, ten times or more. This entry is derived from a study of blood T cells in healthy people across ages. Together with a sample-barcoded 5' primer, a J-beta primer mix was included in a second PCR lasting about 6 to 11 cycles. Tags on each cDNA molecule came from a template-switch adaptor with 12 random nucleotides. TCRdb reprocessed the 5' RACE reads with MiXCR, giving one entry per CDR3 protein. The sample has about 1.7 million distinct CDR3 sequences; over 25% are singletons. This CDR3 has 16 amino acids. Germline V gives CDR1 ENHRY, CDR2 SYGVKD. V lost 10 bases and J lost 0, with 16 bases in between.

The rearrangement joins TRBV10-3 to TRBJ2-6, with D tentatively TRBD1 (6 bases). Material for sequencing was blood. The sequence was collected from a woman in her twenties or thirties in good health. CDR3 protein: CANKSADSSGANVLTF. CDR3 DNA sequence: TGTGCCAACAAGTCAGCGGACAGCTCTGGGGCCAACGTCCTGACTTTC.